What follows are 23 T cell receptor beta chains derived from one specimen sequenced in a study of memory B cells and T cells in multiple sclerosis. Separate sequencing covered autoproliferating (CFSE-dim) and non-proliferating (CFSE-high) T cells from stimulus-free culture. Roughly 4.8x10^7 CFSE-labeled PBMCs were cultured less than 8 days unstimulated, then replicate wells were pooled. The method was immunoSEQ multiplex PCR; TCRdb's version includes in-frame clones alone and lacks a portion of them. The sample carries around 30,000 clones, around 86% recorded once. Their recognized antigens are unknown. Input material: PBMCs from blood kept in culture. The source is a human donor with multiple sclerosis.

The genes are TRBV10-1 and TRBJ2-2; perhaps D is TRBD1 or TRBD2 (7 bases each). The CDR3 covers 19 residues. V was cut by 0 bases and J by 5 bases, with 22 bases left in between. CDR1 is WNHNN and CDR2 is SYGVQD in the germline V gene (reference sequence). Written as DNA, the CDR3 is TGCGCCAGCAGTGAGTCGAAGGGCAAGGGGGCTAGCGGAACCGGGGAGCTGTTTTTT. Translating gives CASSESKGKGASGTGELFF.

J is TRBJ1-3 and V is TRBV6-5; D is undetermined. Trimming removed 6 bases at V and 2 bases at J, with 14 bases between. The germline CDR1 and CDR2 sequences are MNHEY and SVGAGI. The CDR3 runs 15 residues. CDR3 DNA sequence: TGTGCCAGCAGCTATACTGTACGTACTGGAAACACCATATATTTT. As protein: CASSYTVRTGNTIYF.

The chain recombines TRBV27 with TRBJ2-3; 12 positions agree with TRBD2. The CDR3 sequence is 18 residues long. CDR1 is MNHEY, CDR2 SMNVEV, per germline (reference sequence). Losses at the gene ends were 1 base for V and 6 bases for J; bases not matched to a gene: 11. CDR3 amino acids: CASSLFRTSGTRADTQYF. CDR3 DNA: TGTGCCAGCAGTTTATTCCGGACTAGCGGGACCCGCGCGGATACGCAGTATTTT.

The chain combines TRBV2 with TRBJ2-6, with no clear D. This CDR3 comprises 15 residues. Trimming shortened V by 2 bases and J by 0 bases, and 5 bases separated the two germline ends. The V gene's germline CDR1 is SNHLY and CDR2 FYNNEI. CDR3 residues: CASSEQPSGANVLTF. The CDR3 bases are TGTGCCAGCAGTGAACAGCCCTCTGGGGCCAACGTCCTGACTTTC.

CDR3 sequence reads: CASSTGVETQYF. As DNA, the CDR3 is TGTGCCAGCAGTACAGGGGTAGAGACCCAGTACTTC. The chain couples TRBV27 to TRBJ2-5; 7 nucleotides align to TRBD1. From germline, CDR1 is MNHEY and CDR2 SMNVEV (reference sequence). V lost 5 bases, J lost 4 bases, and 1 base stayed unmatched. This CDR3 has 12 amino acids.

In DNA, the CDR3 is TGTGCCAGCAGCAAAGGAATTGGCAGGGGGGAAAGATACAATGAGCAGTTCTTC. This encodes CASSKGIGRGERYNEQFF. The genes are TRBV21-1 and TRBJ2-1; the D call TRBD1 from the table was never checked on the DNA. TRBV21-1 is designated a pseudogene. CDR3 length: 18 residues.

The CDR3 DNA reads as TGTGCCAGCAGGCAAAGTTGGGGGACAGAAGGCGGCTACACCTTC. Amino acid sequence: CASRQSWGTEGGYTF. The rearrangement links TRBV6-1 to TRBJ1-2; TRBD1 matches at 7 bases. Germline V gene lookup returns CDR1 MNHNS and CDR2 SASEGT. V shed 6 bases and J 8 bases; nucleotides not matched to a gene: 15. The CDR3 sequence is 15 residues long.

This rearrangement joins TRBV7-2 to TRBJ1-1, with D maybe TRBD1 (5 bases). V shed 3 bases and J shed 1 base, with 15 bases lying between them. The CDR3 consists of 16 residues. Looked up from germline, CDR1 is SGHTA and CDR2 is FQGNSA. CDR3 amino acids: CASSFSAGIRNTEAFF. In nucleotides, the CDR3 is TGTGCCAGCAGCTTCTCGGCAGGGATACGGAACACTGAAGCTTTCTTT. Full variable domain (missing parts from reference TRBV7-2 and TRBJ1-1): GAGVSQSPSNKVTEKGKDVELRCDPISGHTALYWYRQSLGQGLEFLIYFQGNSAPDKSGLPSDRFSAERTGGSVSTLTIQRTQQEDSAVYLCASSFSAGIRNTEAFFGQGTRLTVV.

V gene TRBV5-1 combines with J gene TRBJ2-7; 7 nucleotides line up with TRBD2. V shed 4 bases, J shed 3 bases, and the junction held 7 bases outside the gene matches. The CDR3 is 14 residues long. Germline V lookup: CDR1 SGHRS, CDR2 YFSETQ. The CDR3, as DNA: TGCGCCAGCAGCAGGACTAGTAATGGCTACGAGCAGTACTTC. As protein: CASSRTSNGYEQYF.

The chain is built from TRBV18 and TRBJ2-2; possibly TRBD2 for D (6 bases). V dropped 3 bases and J dropped 6 bases, with 14 bases sitting between them. The CDR3 is 15 residues long. Germline CDR1 KGHSH, CDR2 LQKENI. CDR3 amino acids: CASSPLQGEAGELFF. The CDR3 DNA sequence: TGTGCCAGCTCACCTTTGCAAGGGGAGGCCGGGGAGCTGTTTTTT.

The V and J genes are TRBV27 and TRBJ1-5; D gene unclear. Germline V gene data show CDR1 as MNHEY and CDR2 as SMNVEV (reference sequence). The CDR3 has 16 amino acids. Trimming removed 0 bases from V and 0 bases from J, with 9 bases in between. The CDR3 protein is CASSLSYSYSNQPQHF. CDR3 nucleotides: TGTGCCAGCAGTTTATCATACAGCTATAGCAATCAGCCCCAGCATTTT.

The chain employs TRBV10-3 and TRBJ2-2; tentatively, D is TRBD1 (6 bases). Trimming took 6 bases from V and 1 from J, leaving 12 bases between them. Germline CDR1 is ENHRY and CDR2 is SYGVKD. This CDR3 has 15 amino acids. The DNA for the CDR3 is TGTGCCATCAGGGGACACCTTCAGAACACCGGGGAGCTGTTTTTT. Translating it yields CAIRGHLQNTGELFF.

This clone showed up just a few times. The genes are TRBV14 and TRBJ2-7, with TRBD1 as a possible D gene (5 bases). The CDR3 extends over 16 amino acids. Germline V CDR1 and CDR2: SGHDN, FVKESK. V was trimmed by 1 base and J by 6 bases, leaving 19 bases between them. The CDR3 is CASSQVTWSLRGEQYF. In DNA, the CDR3 is TGTGCCAGCAGCCAAGTAACGTGGAGTCTAAGGGGCGAGCAGTACTTC.

V is TRBV7-9 and J is TRBJ1-2; TRBD1 agrees at 7 bases. V was clipped by 2 bases and J by 6 bases; unmatched bases: 9. From germline, CDR1 is SEHNR and CDR2 FQNEAQ (reference sequence). The CDR3 spans 15 residues. This CDR3 reads CASSLFATGVDGYTF. The CDR3 nucleotides read TGTGCCAGCAGCTTATTCGCTACAGGGGTAGATGGCTACACCTTC.

The rearrangement uses TRBV4-1 and TRBJ2-7, with D possibly called TRBD1 or TRBD2 (5 bases each). CDR1 and CDR2 (germline): MGHRA, YSYEKL. Deletions cut 3 bases from V and 2 bases from J, with 11 bases between. This CDR3 is built from 14 residues. This CDR3 reads CASSQGVGTYEQYF. DNA for the CDR3: TGCGCCAGCAGCCAGGGGGTCGGAACCTACGAGCAGTACTTC.

The gene calls are TRBV25-1 and TRBJ1-2; D is undetermined. Germline values: CDR1 MGHDK, CDR2 SYGVNS. CDR3 length: 11 residues. The V and J ends lost 7 bases and 2 bases respectively, with 5 bases between them. DNA of the CDR3: TGTGCCAGCAATGGCAACTATGGCTACACCTTC. Translated: CASNGNYGYTF.

The CDR3 loop reads CATSPLTRTDTQYF. As DNA, the CDR3 is TGTGCCACCAGCCCCCTTACCCGCACAGATACGCAGTATTTT. The rearrangement links TRBV15 to TRBJ2-3; no reliable D call. CDR1 LNHNV and CDR2 YYDKDF come from the germline V gene (reference sequence). V gave up 5 bases and J gave up 1 base, with 10 bases separating them. This CDR3 comprises 14 residues.

As regards this clone: Additional DNA sequences in this sample encode the identical CDR3. The chain couples TRBV19 to TRBJ2-7; TRBD1 matches 8 bases. The CDR3 is 15 residues long. Per germline, CDR1 LNHDA and CDR2 SQIVND (reference sequence). Trimming cost V 4 bases and J 3 bases; bases outside gene matches: 8. CDR3 protein: CASSRVAGTGYEQYF. In nucleotides, the CDR3 is TGTGCCAGTAGTAGAGTGGCTGGGACAGGCTACGAGCAGTACTTC. The full variable domain, in which reference TRBV19 and TRBJ2-7 provide the parts outside the CDR3, is DGGITQSPKYLFRKEGQNVTLSCEQNLNHDAMYWYRQDPGQGLRLIYYSQIVNDFQKGDIAEGYSVSREKKESFPLTVTSAQKNPTAFYLCASSRVAGTGYEQYFGPGTRLTVT.

This chain links TRBV30 with TRBJ2-1; the D gene is possibly TRBD1 (5 bases). The V end lost 0 bases, the J end lost 1 base, and 16 bases lay between the germline ends. The V gene's germline CDR1 is GTSNPN and CDR2 SVGIG (reference sequence). The CDR3 extends over 17 amino acids. CDR3 loop: CAWSVQSREVSYNEQFF. The DNA of the CDR3 is TGTGCCTGGAGTGTACAGTCCAGGGAAGTATCCTACAATGAGCAGTTCTTC.

The chain recombines TRBV2 with TRBJ2-1; D remains ambiguous. The CDR3 is 13 amino acids. Looked up from germline, CDR1 is SNHLY and CDR2 is FYNNEI. With 7 bases removed from V and 2 bases from J, the gap between germline ends came to 9 bases. DNA of the CDR3: TGTGCCAGCACTCCCTGGGCCTACAATGAGCAGTTCTTC. Translation gives CASTPWAYNEQFF.

This chain joins TRBV6-1 and TRBJ1-3; D might be TRBD1 (5 bases). The CDR3 length is 14 residues. Trimming shortened V by 6 bases and J by 0 bases, and 9 bases separated the two germline ends. Germline-derived CDR1 and CDR2 are MNHNS and SASEGT. CDR3 nucleotides: TGTGCCAGCAGAGCCGGGACCTCTGGAAACACCATATATTTT. It is translated as CASRAGTSGNTIYF.

The V call is TRBV5-6, the J call TRBJ2-5, with TRBD2 identical over 8 bases. With the DNA end fitting TRBJ2-7 better, the J assignment may be wrong. Per the germline V gene, CDR1 is SGHDT and CDR2 is YYEEEE. This CDR3 is built from 15 residues. CDR3 DNA: TGTGCCAGCAGCTTGGCCGCGACTAGCGACTACGAGCAGTACTTC. Translated, it gives CASSLAATSDYEQYF.

The genes are TRBV25-1 and TRBJ1-2; no definite D call. Germline assignment: CDR1 MGHDK and CDR2 SYGVNS. This CDR3 is built from 13 residues. Between the trimmed V and J ends, which lost 4 bases and 4 bases, there was a span of 10 bases. The chain's CDR3 is CASSVGRSYGYTF. The CDR3 coding sequence is TGTGCCAGCAGTGTAGGACGGAGCTATGGCTACACCTTC.